This TCR beta chain came from a study of identical twins. This CDR3 contains 18 residues. The V segment lost 6 bases and the J segment 6 bases; nucleotides outside the gene matches: 21. The germline V gene encodes CDR1 SGDLS and CDR2 YYNGEE. Many counts were recorded for this clonotype. TCRdb analysed the 5' RACE reads with MiXCR anew, one entry per CDR3 protein. The sample includes fewer than 550,000 distinct CDR3 sequences, over 11% seen only once; the top ten take about 1%. These data were also filed under a second study, of yellow fever vaccine responses in identical twins.

The sequencing input was CD4+ T cells sorted from blood. The TCR comes from a woman aged 18-29 years in good health. This chain links TRBV9 with TRBJ2-1; 7 nucleotides agree with TRBD2. CDR3 DNA: TGTGCCAGCACCTTCAGCCGTTCTCGTTGGGGGGGAATCAATGAGCAGTTCTTC. It encodes CASTFSRSRWGGINEQFF.